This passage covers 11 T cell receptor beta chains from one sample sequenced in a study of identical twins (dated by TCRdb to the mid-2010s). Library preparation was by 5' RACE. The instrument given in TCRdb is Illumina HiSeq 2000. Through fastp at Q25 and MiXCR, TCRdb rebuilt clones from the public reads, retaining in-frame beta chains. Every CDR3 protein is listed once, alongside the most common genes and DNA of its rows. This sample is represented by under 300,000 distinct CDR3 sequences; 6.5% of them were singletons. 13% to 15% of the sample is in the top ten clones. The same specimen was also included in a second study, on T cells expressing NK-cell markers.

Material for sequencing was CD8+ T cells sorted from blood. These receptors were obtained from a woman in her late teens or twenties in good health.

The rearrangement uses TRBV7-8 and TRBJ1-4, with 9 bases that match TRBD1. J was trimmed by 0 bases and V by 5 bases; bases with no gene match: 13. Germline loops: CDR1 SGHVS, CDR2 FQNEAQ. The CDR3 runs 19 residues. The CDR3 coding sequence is TGTGCCAGCAGCGCAAACCACAGGGGGCGGGATGCAACTAATGAAAAACTGTTTTTT. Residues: CASSANHRGRDATNEKLFF.

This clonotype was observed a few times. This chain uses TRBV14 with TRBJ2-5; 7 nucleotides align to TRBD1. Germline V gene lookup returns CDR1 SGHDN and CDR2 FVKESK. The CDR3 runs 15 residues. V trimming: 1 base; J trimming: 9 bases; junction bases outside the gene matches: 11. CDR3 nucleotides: TGTGCCAGCAGCCAAGGGGCAGGGGGTTGGTTCCCCCAGTACTTC. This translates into CASSQGAGGWFPQYF.

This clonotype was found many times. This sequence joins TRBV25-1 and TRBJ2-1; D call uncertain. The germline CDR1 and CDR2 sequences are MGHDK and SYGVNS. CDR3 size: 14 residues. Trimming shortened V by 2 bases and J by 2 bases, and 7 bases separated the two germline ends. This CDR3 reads CASSEMATYNEQFF. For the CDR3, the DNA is TGTGCCAGCAGTGAAATGGCTACCTACAATGAGCAGTTCTTC.

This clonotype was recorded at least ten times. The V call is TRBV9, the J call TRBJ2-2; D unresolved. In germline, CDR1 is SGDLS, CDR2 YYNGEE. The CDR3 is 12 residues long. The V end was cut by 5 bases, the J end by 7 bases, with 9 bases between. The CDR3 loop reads CASRGGGGELFF. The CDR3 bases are TGTGCCAGCAGGGGTGGTGGCGGGGAGCTGTTTTTT.

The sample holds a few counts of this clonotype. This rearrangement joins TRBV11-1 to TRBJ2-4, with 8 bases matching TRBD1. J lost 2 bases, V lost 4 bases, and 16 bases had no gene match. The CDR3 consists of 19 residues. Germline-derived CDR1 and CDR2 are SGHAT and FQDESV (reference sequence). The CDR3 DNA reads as TGTGCCAGCAGCTCGACAGGGGACAGAAACTATCTAACCAAAAACATTCAGTACTTC. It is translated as CASSSTGDRNYLTKNIQYF.

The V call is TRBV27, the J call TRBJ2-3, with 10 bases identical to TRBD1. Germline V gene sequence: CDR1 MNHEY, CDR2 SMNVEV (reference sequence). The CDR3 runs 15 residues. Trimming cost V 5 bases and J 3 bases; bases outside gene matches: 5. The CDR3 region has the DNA TGTGCCAGCAGTCCTGACAGGGGGCGGACAGATACGCAGTATTTT. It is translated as CASSPDRGRTDTQYF.

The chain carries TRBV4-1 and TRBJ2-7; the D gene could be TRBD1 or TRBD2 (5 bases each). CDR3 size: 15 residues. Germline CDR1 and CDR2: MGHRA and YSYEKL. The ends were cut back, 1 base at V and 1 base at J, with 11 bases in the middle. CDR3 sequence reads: CASSQAPGPSYEQYF. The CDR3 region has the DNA TGCGCCAGCAGCCAAGCTCCGGGACCGTCCTACGAGCAGTACTTC.

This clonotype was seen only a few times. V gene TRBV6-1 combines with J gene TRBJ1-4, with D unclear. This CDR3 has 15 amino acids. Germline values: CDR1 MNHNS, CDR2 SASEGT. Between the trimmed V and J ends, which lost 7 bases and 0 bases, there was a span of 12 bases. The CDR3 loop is CASTPDRSTNEKLFF. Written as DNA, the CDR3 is TGTGCCAGCACCCCGGACCGATCAACTAATGAAAAACTGTTTTTT.

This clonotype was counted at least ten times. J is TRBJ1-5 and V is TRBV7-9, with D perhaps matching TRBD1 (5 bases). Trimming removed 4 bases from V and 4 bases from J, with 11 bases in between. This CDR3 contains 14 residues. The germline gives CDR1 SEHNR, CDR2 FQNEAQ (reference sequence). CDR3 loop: CASSSPGPNQPQHF. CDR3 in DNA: TGTGCCAGCAGCTCCCCGGGACCTAATCAGCCCCAGCATTTT. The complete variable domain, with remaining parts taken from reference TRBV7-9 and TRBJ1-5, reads DTGVSQNPRHKITKRGQNVTFRCDPISEHNRLYWYRQTLGQGPEFLTYFQNEAQLEKSRLLSDRFSAERPKGSFSTLEIQRTEQGDSAMYLCASSSPGPNQPQHFGDGTRLSIL.

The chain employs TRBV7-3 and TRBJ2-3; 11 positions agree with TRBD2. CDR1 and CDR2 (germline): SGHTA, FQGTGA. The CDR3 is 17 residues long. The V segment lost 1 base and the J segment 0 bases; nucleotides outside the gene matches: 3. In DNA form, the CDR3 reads TGTGCCAGCAGCTTAATGGGACTAGCGGATAGCACAGATACGCAGTATTTT. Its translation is CASSLMGLADSTDTQYF.

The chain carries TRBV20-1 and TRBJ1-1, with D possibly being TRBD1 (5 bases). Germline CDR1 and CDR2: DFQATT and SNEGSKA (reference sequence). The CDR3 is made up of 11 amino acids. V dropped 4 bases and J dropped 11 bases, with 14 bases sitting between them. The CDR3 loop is CSAKGPNWAFF. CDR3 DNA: TGCAGTGCTAAGGGGCCAAACTGGGCTTTCTTT.